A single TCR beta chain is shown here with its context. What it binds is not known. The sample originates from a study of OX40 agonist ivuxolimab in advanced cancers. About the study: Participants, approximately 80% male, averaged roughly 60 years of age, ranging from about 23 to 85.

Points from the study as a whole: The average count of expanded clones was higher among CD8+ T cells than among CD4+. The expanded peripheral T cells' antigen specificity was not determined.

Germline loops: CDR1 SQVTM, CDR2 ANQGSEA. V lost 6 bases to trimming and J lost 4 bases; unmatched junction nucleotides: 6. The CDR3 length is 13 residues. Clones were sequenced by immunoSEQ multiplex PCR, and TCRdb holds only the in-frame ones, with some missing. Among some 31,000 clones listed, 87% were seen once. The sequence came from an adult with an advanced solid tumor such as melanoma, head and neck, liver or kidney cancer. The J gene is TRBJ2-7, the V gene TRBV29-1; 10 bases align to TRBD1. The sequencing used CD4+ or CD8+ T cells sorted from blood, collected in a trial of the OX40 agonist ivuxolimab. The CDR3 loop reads CSVAGTGVYEQYF. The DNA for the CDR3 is TGCAGCGTGGCCGGGACAGGGGTGTACGAGCAGTACTTC.